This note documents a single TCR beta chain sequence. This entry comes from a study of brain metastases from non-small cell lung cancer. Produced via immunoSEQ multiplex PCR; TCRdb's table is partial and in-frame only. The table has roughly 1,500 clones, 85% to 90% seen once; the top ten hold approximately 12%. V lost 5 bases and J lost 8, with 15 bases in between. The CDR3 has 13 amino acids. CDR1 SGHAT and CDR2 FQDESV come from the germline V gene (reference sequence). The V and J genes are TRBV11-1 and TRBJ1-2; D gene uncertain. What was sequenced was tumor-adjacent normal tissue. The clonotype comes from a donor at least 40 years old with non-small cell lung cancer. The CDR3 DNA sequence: TGTGCCAGCAGCCCTGGGCCAGAGAGGGGCTACACCTTC. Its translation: CASSPGPERGYTF. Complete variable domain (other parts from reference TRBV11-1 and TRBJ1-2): EAEVAQSPRYKITEKSQAVAFWCDPISGHATLYWYRQILGQGPELLVQFQDESVVDDSQLPKDRFSAERLKGVDSTLKIQPAELGDSAMYLCASSPGPERGYTFGSGTRLTVV.